Below, one TCR beta chain is given with its context. Its antigen is not known. The source of the sample is a study of vaccination effects on CD4 cells after COVID-19. Study details: Each participant received a vaccine that was either BNT162b2 or mRNA-1273, given as two doses.

Study-level findings and limits: There was only 1 of 255 vaccine-induced clones in healthy vaccinees that cross-reacted with common cold coronaviruses.

Before sequencing, viral peptide pools were used by the ViraFEST assay to expand antigen-specific CD4+ T cells. An approximately ten-day culture period preceded the isolation of CD4+ T cells. According to the study, vaccine recipients showed no prior SARS-CoV-2 infection and negative nucleocapsid antibodies. A half-volume exchange with IL-2 medium occurred on days 3 and 7. In germline, CDR1 is MGHRA, CDR2 YSYEKL. The CDR3 is made up of 15 amino acids. Trimming cost V 0 bases and J 4 bases; bases outside gene matches: 5. Sequenced by immunoSEQ multiplex PCR; TCRdb stores in-frame clones only, minus some. The sample holds approximately 82,000 clones, approximately 74% seen once.

The sequencing used CD4+ T cells from PBMCs cultured with HCoV-229E spike peptides, collected before COVID-19 vaccination. This receptor was taken from a human donor who received a COVID-19 vaccine. The chain has TRBV4-1 and TRBJ1-1; 7 bases agree with TRBD1. DNA for the CDR3: TGCGCCAGCAGCCAAGATGGGCAGGGGGGCACTGAAGCTTTCTTT. Translating it yields CASSQDGQGGTEAFF.